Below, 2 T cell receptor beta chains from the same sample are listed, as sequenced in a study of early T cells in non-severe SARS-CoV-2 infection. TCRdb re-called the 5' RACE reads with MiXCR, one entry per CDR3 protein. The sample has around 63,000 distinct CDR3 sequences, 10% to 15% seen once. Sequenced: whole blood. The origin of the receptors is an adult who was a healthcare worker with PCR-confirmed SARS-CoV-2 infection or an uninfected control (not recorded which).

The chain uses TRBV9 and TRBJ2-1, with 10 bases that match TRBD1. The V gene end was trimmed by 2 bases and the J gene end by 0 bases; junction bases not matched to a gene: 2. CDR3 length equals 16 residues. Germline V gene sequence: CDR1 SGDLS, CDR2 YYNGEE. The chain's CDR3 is CASSVGTGDSYNEQFF. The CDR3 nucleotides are TGTGCCAGCAGCGTGGGGACAGGGGACTCCTACAATGAGCAGTTCTTC. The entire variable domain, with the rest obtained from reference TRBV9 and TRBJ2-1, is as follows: DSGVTQTPKHLITATGQRVTLRCSPRSGDLSVYWYQQSLDQGLQFLIQYYNGEERAKGNILERFSAQQFPDLHSELNLSSLELGDSALYFCASSVGTGDSYNEQFFGPGTRLTVL.

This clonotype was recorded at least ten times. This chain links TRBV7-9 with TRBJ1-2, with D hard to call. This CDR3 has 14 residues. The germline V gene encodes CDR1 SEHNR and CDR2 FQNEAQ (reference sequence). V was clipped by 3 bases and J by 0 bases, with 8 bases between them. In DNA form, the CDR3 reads TGTGCCAGCAGCTTGGCACCTACTAACTATGGCTACACCTTC. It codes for CASSLAPTNYGYTF.